The clone carrying this TCR beta chain appeared a single time. Germline CDR1 reads MNHEY; CDR2 reads SVGEGT. With V trimmed by 4 bases and J by 12 bases, 20 bases remained unmatched. The CDR3 covers 18 residues. These data belong to a study of blood T cell repertoires in COVID-19. Study details: Sample material is recorded as cDNA or gDNA derived from T cells, B-cell-depleted T cells, or PBMCs.

The table came from immunoSEQ multiplex PCR; TCRdb's copy has only in-frame clones and leaves some out. The sample includes around 42,000 clones, roughly 81% of them seen just once. The chain is built from TRBV6-2 or TRBV6-3 and TRBJ2-1, with 11 bases fitting TRBD2. The sequenced sample consisted of peripheral blood. The sequence was obtained from a woman in her seventies in a cohort sampled during active COVID-19. CDR3: CASSSGLAAPVPGHGQFF. The CDR3 coding sequence is TGTGCCAGCAGTTCGGGACTAGCGGCCCCCGTACCGGGACACGGGCAGTTCTTC.